This T cell receptor (beta chain) was captured in a study of T cell changes during pregnancy in multiple sclerosis. The method was immunoSEQ multiplex PCR; TCRdb's version includes in-frame clones alone and lacks a portion of them. This sample yields some 80,000 clones, of which roughly 95% are seen a single time; roughly 1.2% belongs to the top ten. The CDR3 consists of 17 residues. The chain couples TRBV21-1 to TRBJ2-3; the D segment call TRBD1 is taken from the table without a DNA check. TRBV21-1 is reported as a pseudogene. Source: peripheral blood, taken in the second trimester of pregnancy. The TCR was taken from a female donor with multiple sclerosis, enrolled in a pregnancy study. The CDR3, as DNA: TGTGCCAGCAGCAATCTTCCTCAGGGGCCTAGCACAGATACGCAGTATTTT. This encodes CASSNLPQGPSTDTQYF.